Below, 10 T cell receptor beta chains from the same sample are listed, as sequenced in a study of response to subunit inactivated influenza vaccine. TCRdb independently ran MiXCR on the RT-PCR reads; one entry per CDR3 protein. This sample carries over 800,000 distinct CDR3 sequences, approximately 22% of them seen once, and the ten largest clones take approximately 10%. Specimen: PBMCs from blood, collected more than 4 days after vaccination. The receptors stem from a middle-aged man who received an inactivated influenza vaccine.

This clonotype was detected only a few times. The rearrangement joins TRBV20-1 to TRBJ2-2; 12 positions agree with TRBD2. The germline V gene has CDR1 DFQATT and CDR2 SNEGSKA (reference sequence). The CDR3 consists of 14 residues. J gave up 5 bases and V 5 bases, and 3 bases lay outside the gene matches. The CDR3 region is CSAAGTSGTGELFF. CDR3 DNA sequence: TGCAGTGCTGCCGGGACTAGCGGGACCGGGGAGCTGTTTTTT.

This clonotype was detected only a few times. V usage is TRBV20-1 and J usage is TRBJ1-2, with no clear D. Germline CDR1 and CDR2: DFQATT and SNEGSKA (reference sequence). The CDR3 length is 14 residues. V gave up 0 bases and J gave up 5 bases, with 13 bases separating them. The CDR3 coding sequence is TGCAGTGCTAGAGACGCCAGGCTAGGGTATGGCTACACCTTC. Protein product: CSARDARLGYGYTF.

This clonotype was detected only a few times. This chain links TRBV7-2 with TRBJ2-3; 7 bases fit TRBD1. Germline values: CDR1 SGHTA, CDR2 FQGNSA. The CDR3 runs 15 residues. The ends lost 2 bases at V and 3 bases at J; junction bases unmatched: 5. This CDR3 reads CASSLPPGGTDTQYF. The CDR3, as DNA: TGTGCCAGCAGCTTACCCCCAGGGGGAACAGATACGCAGTATTTT. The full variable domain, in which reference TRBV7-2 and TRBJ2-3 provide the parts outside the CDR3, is GAGVSQSPSNKVTEKGKDVELRCDPISGHTALYWYRQSLGQGLEFLIYFQGNSAPDKSGLPSDRFSAERTGGSVSTLTIQRTQQEDSAVYLCASSLPPGGTDTQYFGPGTRLTVL.

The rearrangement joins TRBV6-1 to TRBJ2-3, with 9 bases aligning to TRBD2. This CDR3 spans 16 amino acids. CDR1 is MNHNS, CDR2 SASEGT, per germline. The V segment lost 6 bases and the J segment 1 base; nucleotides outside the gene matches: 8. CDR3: CASRPLGGGGTDTQYF. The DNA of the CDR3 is TGTGCCAGCAGACCGCTAGGCGGGGGGGGCACAGATACGCAGTATTTT.

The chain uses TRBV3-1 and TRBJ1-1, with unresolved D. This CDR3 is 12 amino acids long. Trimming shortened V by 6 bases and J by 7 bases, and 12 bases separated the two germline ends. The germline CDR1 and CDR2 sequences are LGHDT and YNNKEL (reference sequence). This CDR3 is CASSAGGREAFF. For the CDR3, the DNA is TGTGCCAGCAGTGCGGGAGGACGTGAAGCTTTCTTT.

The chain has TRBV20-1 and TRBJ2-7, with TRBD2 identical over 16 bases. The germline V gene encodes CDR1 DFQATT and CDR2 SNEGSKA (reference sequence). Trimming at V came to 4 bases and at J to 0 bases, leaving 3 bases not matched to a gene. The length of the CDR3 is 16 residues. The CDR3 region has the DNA TGCAGTGCTACCGGGACTAGCGGGAGGGTCTCCTACGAGCAGTACTTC. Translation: CSATGTSGRVSYEQYF.

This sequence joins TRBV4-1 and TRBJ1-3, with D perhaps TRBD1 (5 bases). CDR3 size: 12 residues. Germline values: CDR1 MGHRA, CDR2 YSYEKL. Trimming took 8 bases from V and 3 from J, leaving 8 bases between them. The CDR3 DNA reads TGCGCCAGCTTGGGGGATGGAAACACCATATATTTT. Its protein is CASLGDGNTIYF.

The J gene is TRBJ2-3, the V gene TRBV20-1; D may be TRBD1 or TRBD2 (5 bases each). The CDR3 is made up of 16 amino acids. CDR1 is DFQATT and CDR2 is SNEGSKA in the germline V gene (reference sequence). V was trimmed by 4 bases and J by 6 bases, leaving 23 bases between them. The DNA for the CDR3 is TGCAGTGCTAAATTCGGGGCTAGAACTGTATCGGATACGCAGTATTTT. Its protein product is CSAKFGARTVSDTQYF.

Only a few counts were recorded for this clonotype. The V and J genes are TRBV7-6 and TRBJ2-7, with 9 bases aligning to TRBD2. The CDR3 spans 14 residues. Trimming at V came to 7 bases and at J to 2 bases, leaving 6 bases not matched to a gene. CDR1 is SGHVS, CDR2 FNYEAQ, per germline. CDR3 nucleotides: TGTGCCAGCACCCCTCTAGCGGGGCCCTACGAGCAGTACTTC. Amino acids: CASTPLAGPYEQYF.

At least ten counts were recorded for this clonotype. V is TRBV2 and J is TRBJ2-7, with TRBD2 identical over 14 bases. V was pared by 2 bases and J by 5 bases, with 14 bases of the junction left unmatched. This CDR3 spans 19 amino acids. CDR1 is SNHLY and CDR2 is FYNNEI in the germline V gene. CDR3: CASSEPGLAGVTTEDEQYF. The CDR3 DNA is TGTGCCAGCAGTGAACCGGGACTAGCGGGAGTTACGACCGAGGACGAGCAGTACTTC. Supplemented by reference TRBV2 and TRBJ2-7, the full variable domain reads EPEVTQTPSHQVTQMGQEVILRCVPISNHLYFYWYRQILGQKVEFLVSFYNNEISEKSEIFDDQFSVERPDGSNFTLKIRSTKLEDSAMYFCASSEPGLAGVTTEDEQYFGPGTRLTVT.